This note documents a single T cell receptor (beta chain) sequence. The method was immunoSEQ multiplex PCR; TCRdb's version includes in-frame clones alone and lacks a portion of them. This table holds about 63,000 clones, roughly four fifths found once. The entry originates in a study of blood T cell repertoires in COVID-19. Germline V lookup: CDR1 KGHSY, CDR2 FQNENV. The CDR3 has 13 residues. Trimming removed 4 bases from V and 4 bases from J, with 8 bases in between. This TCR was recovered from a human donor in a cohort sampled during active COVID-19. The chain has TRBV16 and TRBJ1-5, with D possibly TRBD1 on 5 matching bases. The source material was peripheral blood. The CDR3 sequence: CASSPGGNQPQHF. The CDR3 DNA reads TGTGCCAGCAGCCCCGGGGGGAATCAGCCCCAGCATTTT.